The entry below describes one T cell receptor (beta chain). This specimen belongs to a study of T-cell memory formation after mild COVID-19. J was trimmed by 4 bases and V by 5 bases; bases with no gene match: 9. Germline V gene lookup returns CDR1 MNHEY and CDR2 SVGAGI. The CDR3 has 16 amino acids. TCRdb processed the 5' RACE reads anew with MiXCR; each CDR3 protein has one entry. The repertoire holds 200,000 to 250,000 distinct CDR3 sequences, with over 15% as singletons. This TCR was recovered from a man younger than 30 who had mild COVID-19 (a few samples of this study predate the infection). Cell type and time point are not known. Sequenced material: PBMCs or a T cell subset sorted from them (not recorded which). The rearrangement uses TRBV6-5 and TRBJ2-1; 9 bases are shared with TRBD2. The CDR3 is CASSRTPAGGYNEQFF. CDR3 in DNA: TGTGCCAGCAGTCGCACCCCGGCGGGGGGGTACAATGAGCAGTTCTTC.